A single sample gave rise to the 29 T cell receptor beta chains below, sequenced in a study of CD4+ T cells in melanoma. The protocol was immunoSEQ multiplex PCR, while the TCRdb copy is restricted to in-frame clones and leaves out a portion. Of 4,000 to 5,000 clones in the sample, around two thirds were seen once. Material: cells from a culture (not recorded whether cultured in vitro). The receptors come from a human donor with melanoma.

This clone has more than one count but fewer than ten. J is TRBJ1-2 and V is TRBV10-3, with D possibly matching TRBD1 (6 bases). Looked up from germline, CDR1 is ENHRY and CDR2 is SYGVKD. CDR3 length equals 15 residues. Trimming shortened V by 8 bases and J by 8 bases, and 24 bases separated the two germline ends. The CDR3 region has the DNA TGTGCCATCCATCAAGGGGGTCGAGACAGTAGAGGCTACACCTTC. Protein sequence: CAIHQGGRDSRGYTF.

J is TRBJ1-1 and V is TRBV4-3; weak D call: TRBD1 (5 bases). The CDR3 contains 15 residues. V gave up 0 bases and J gave up 6 bases, with 14 bases separating them. In germline, CDR1 is LGHNA, CDR2 YSLEER. The CDR3 spells CASSQDSGGRAEAFF. CDR3 in DNA: TGCGCCAGCAGCCAAGATTCGGGGGGTCGGGCTGAAGCTTTCTTT.

This chain connects TRBV5-4 to TRBJ1-1, with D hard to call. V lost 0 bases and J 6 bases, leaving 12 bases between the germline ends. Per germline, CDR1 SGHNT and CDR2 YYREEE (reference sequence). The CDR3 has 14 amino acids. The CDR3, as DNA: TGTGCCAGCAGCTTGGTAGGTCGGAAGTCTGAAGCTTTCTTT. It is translated as CASSLVGRKSEAFF.

This chain links TRBV28 with TRBJ1-1; D gene unclear. V was trimmed by 4 bases and J by 7 bases, leaving 13 bases between them. Germline lookup yields CDR1 MDHEN and CDR2 SYDVKM. The CDR3 sequence is 13 residues long. The CDR3 sequence: CASSSSGTIEAFF. DNA of the CDR3: TGTGCCAGCAGTTCATCAGGAACAATTGAAGCTTTCTTT.

The rearrangement joins TRBV27 to TRBJ2-3, with D unclear. Between the trimmed V and J ends, which lost 3 bases and 0 bases, there was a span of 19 bases. Germline V gene sequence: CDR1 MNHEY, CDR2 SMNVEV (reference sequence). The CDR3 consists of 18 residues. Written as DNA, the CDR3 is TGTGCCAGCAGTTTTCGACCCCCCAATCAAATAAGCACAGATACGCAGTATTTT. It specifies CASSFRPPNQISTDTQYF.

CDR3 nucleotides: TGTGCCAGCAGTAGGCCCCTCGGGGGATACAATGAGCAGTTCTTC. As protein: CASSRPLGGYNEQFF. The rearrangement joins TRBV6-2 or TRBV6-3 to TRBJ2-1; possible D gene TRBD2, 6 bases. Between the trimmed V and J ends, which lost 5 bases and 4 bases, there was a span of 15 bases. This CDR3 comprises 15 residues. Germline assignment: CDR1 MNHEY and CDR2 SVGEGT.

J is TRBJ1-1 and V is TRBV5-1; perhaps TRBD1 as D (6 bases). Trimming removed 5 bases at V and 1 base at J, with 12 bases between. The V gene's germline CDR1 is SGHRS and CDR2 YFSETQ. This CDR3 has 14 residues. The CDR3 region is CASSWQGTNTEAFF. The CDR3, as DNA: TGCGCCAGCAGTTGGCAGGGGACGAACACTGAAGCTTTCTTT. The entire variable domain, with the rest obtained from reference TRBV5-1 and TRBJ1-1, is as follows: KAGVTQTPRYLIKTRGQQVTLSCSPISGHRSVSWYQQTPGQGLQFLFEYFSETQRNKGNFPGRFSGRQFSNSRSEMNVSTLELGDSALYLCASSWQGTNTEAFFGQGTRLTVV.

Comments on this clone: The sample carries other DNA sequences with the same CDR3. The chain carries TRBV6-5 and TRBJ1-1; D may be TRBD1 (6 bases). The CDR3 is 13 residues long. Germline V gives CDR1 MNHEY, CDR2 SVGAGI. V lost 5 bases, J lost 1 base, and 8 bases lay in between. CDR3 coding DNA: TGTGCCAGCAGTCAACAGGGGAACACTGAAGCTTTCTTT. Protein sequence: CASSQQGNTEAFF.

This chain links TRBV5-1 with TRBJ1-2; 9 bases agree with TRBD1. With 0 bases clipped from V and 6 bases from J, the junction kept 3 bases outside the gene matches. The CDR3 covers 14 residues. Per the germline V gene, CDR1 is SGHRS and CDR2 is YFSETQ. CDR3 nucleotide sequence: TGCGCCAGCAGCTTGGTGGGACAGGGAGATGGCTACACCTTC. Its protein is CASSLVGQGDGYTF.

By share, this clone ranks as medium-sized. The V and J genes are TRBV18 and TRBJ1-1; D is undetermined. This CDR3 is 14 amino acids long. Germline V CDR1 and CDR2: KGHSH, LQKENI. V dropped 2 bases and J dropped 3 bases, with 10 bases sitting between them. The CDR3 DNA is TGTGCCAGCTCACCAAGTGGGGTTGACACTGAAGCTTTCTTT. It translates to CASSPSGVDTEAFF.

V gene TRBV7-9 combines with J gene TRBJ2-7, with D perhaps TRBD2 (6 bases). Trimming took 5 bases from V and 3 from J, leaving 14 bases between them. The germline V gene encodes CDR1 SEHNR and CDR2 FQNEAQ (reference sequence). The CDR3 consists of 14 residues. The CDR3 is CASSHLTSIYEQYF. In DNA form, the CDR3 reads TGTGCCAGCAGCCATCTGACTAGTATCTACGAGCAGTACTTC.

The chain couples TRBV9 to TRBJ2-1, with D tentatively TRBD1 (7 bases). This CDR3 spans 15 amino acids. V lost 4 bases to trimming and J lost 0 bases, with 11 bases between them. Germline V gene sequence: CDR1 SGDLS, CDR2 YYNGEE. The CDR3 nucleotides are TGTGCCAGCAGCTATCAGGGGGGCTCCTACAATGAGCAGTTCTTC. It is translated as CASSYQGGSYNEQFF.

The rearrangement links TRBV7-3 to TRBJ1-2, with TRBD1 as a possible D gene (5 bases). Trimming removed 2 bases from V and 13 bases from J, with 17 bases in between. This CDR3 has 13 residues. CDR1 and CDR2 (germline): SGHTA, FQGTGA. Here the CDR3 DNA reads TGTGCCAGCAGCTTAGACGACAGTACGCCGCTCACCTTC. It specifies CASSLDDSTPLTF.

In this sample, this clone turned up a few times. J is TRBJ2-7 and V is TRBV30; TRBD2 is a possible D gene (6 bases). V shed 4 bases and J shed 5 bases, with 12 bases lying between them. Germline V gives CDR1 GTSNPN, CDR2 SVGIG (reference sequence). The CDR3 has 12 amino acids. The CDR3 coding sequence is TGTGCCTGGATAGATGGGGGGAACGAGCAGTACTTC. Translating gives CAWIDGGNEQYF.

V gene TRBV6-5 combines with J gene TRBJ1-1; 10 bases line up with TRBD1. CDR1 is MNHEY and CDR2 is SVGAGI in the germline V gene. The CDR3 loop spans 13 amino acids. Losses at the gene ends were 9 bases for V and 4 bases for J; bases not matched to a gene: 5. CDR3 in amino acids: CASHRDRGTEAFF. In DNA, the CDR3 is TGTGCCAGTCACCGGGACAGGGGCACTGAAGCTTTCTTT.

The sample holds one count of this clone. V usage is TRBV9 and J usage is TRBJ2-7, with a tentative D call TRBD1 (5 bases). CDR1 is SGDLS, CDR2 YYNGEE, per germline. The CDR3 contains 13 residues. Trimming took 0 bases from V and 2 from J, leaving 6 bases between them. CDR3 coding DNA: TGTGCCAGCAGCGTAGAGGGGACCTACGAGCAGTACTTC. It specifies CASSVEGTYEQYF.

J is TRBJ2-7 and V is TRBV7-8; D perhaps matches TRBD2 (6 bases). The length of the CDR3 is 15 residues. CDR1 and CDR2 (germline): SGHVS, FQNEAQ. V was shortened by 5 bases and J by 7 bases, with 21 bases between the two germline ends. This chain's CDR3 is CASSLGSGTLIEQYF. The CDR3 DNA reads as TGTGCCAGCAGCCTAGGGTCCGGGACTTTAATTGAGCAGTACTTC. Filled out from reference TRBV7-8 and TRBJ2-7, the complete variable domain reads GAGVSQSPRYKVAKRGQDVALRCDPISGHVSLFWYQQALGQGPEFLTYFQNEAQLDKSGLPSDRFFAERPEGSVSTLKIQRTQQEDSAVYLCASSLGSGTLIEQYFGPGTRLTVT.

The chain couples TRBV11-2 to TRBJ1-3, with unresolved D. Germline values: CDR1 SGHAT, CDR2 FQNNGV. This CDR3 contains 15 residues. The V end lost 3 bases, the J end lost 4 bases, and 13 bases lay between the germline ends. For the CDR3, the DNA is TGTGCCAGCAGCTTCCTTGAGGGAACCGGAAACACCATATATTTT. Protein product: CASSFLEGTGNTIYF.

The chain has TRBV7-2 and TRBJ2-1, with unresolved D. V gave up 4 bases and J gave up 4 bases, with 8 bases separating them. CDR1 is SGHTA and CDR2 is FQGNSA in the germline V gene. The CDR3 contains 13 residues. Written as DNA, the CDR3 is TGTGCCAGCAGCTCCCTAGGTTACAATGAGCAGTTCTTC. This sequence encodes CASSSLGYNEQFF.

Concerning this clone: At one end, the junction sequence differs from germline, possibly due to a read error. The rearrangement uses TRBV2 and TRBJ2-5, with 9 nucleotides matching TRBD2. The CDR3 consists of 17 residues. The V gene's germline CDR1 is SNHLY and CDR2 FYNNEI. CDR3 amino acids: CASSEDVAAGGKEAQYF. The CDR3 nucleotides read TGTGCCAGCAGTGAAGATGTCGCGGCGGGGGGGAAAGAGGCCCAGTACTTC.

This clone appeared a few times. The chain carries TRBV28 and TRBJ2-7; TRBD1 aligns across 8 bases. Per germline, CDR1 MDHEN and CDR2 SYDVKM. V lost 5 bases, J lost 4 bases, and 4 bases stayed unmatched. CDR3 size: 13 residues. Here the CDR3 DNA reads TGTGCCAGCAGTAGCGGACAGGGATACGAGCAGTACTTC. Amino acids: CASSSGQGYEQYF.

The rearrangement uses TRBV29-1 and TRBJ2-7; a weak D match, TRBD2 (5 bases). CDR1 is SQVTM, CDR2 ANQGSEA, per germline. V lost 4 bases to trimming and J lost 6 bases, with 22 bases between them. This CDR3 has 15 residues. The CDR3, as DNA: TGCAGCGTTGTTTCCAGGACTCCGGGATCGTTCGAGCAGTACTTC. Protein product: CSVVSRTPGSFEQYF.

The V gene is TRBV11-3, the J gene TRBJ2-1; 7 nucleotides align to TRBD1. Germline V gene data show CDR1 as SGHNT and CDR2 as YENEEA. CDR3 length: 13 amino acids. V trimming: 3 bases; J trimming: 8 bases; junction bases outside the gene matches: 4. In DNA, the CDR3 is TGTGCCAGCAGCTTTCGACAGGGCTATGAGCAGTTCTTC. This translates into CASSFRQGYEQFF.

This chain uses TRBV11-1 with TRBJ2-5, with D unclear. The CDR3 spans 11 residues. Per germline, CDR1 SGHAT and CDR2 FQDESV (reference sequence). The ends were cut back, 3 bases at V and 5 bases at J, with 4 bases in the middle. The CDR3 bases are TGTGCCAGCAGCTTGTGGGAGACCCAGTACTTC. Amino acid sequence: CASSLWETQYF. Using reference TRBV11-1 and TRBJ2-5 for the parts outside the CDR3, the full variable domain is EAEVAQSPRYKITEKSQAVAFWCDPISGHATLYWYRQILGQGPELLVQFQDESVVDDSQLPKDRFSAERLKGVDSTLKIQPAELGDSAMYLCASSLWETQYFGPGTRLLVL.

The genes are TRBV29-1 and TRBJ1-1, with a tentative D call TRBD1 (5 bases). Germline-derived CDR1 and CDR2 are SQVTM and ANQGSEA. This CDR3 is built from 11 residues. The germline V and J ends were trimmed by 4 bases and 8 bases, with 11 bases remaining between them. The CDR3 region is CSVAQAREAFF. The CDR3, as DNA: TGCAGCGTTGCACAGGCTAGGGAAGCTTTCTTT.

This sequence joins TRBV27 and TRBJ1-3; D is uncertain. Germline V lookup: CDR1 MNHEY, CDR2 SMNVEV (reference sequence). The length of the CDR3 is 15 residues. Between the trimmed V and J ends, which lost 0 bases and 0 bases, there was a span of 6 bases. The CDR3 DNA follows: TGTGCCAGCAGTTTATCGGCGGACTCTGGAAACACCATATATTTT. Translated, it gives CASSLSADSGNTIYF.

The V and J genes are TRBV29-1 and TRBJ2-6; D is possibly TRBD1 (6 bases). This CDR3 is built from 14 residues. Trimming removed 7 bases from V and 0 bases from J, with 10 bases in between. Germline lookup yields CDR1 SQVTM and CDR2 ANQGSEA. CDR3 loop: CSALDSSGANVLTF. The CDR3 bases are TGCAGCGCCCTGGACAGCTCTGGGGCCAACGTCCTGACTTTC.

The rearrangement uses TRBV24-1 and TRBJ2-5; D not certain. Germline CDR1 and CDR2: KGHDR and SFDVKD. V lost 4 bases to trimming and J lost 5 bases, with 7 bases between them. The CDR3 length is 12 residues. The CDR3 spells CATSDLGETQYF. The CDR3 nucleotides read TGTGCCACCAGTGACTTAGGGGAGACCCAGTACTTC.

In this sample, this clone is medium-sized (0.01 to 0.1%). The V and J genes are TRBV7-9 and TRBJ1-2; D is uncertain. The CDR3 extends over 13 amino acids. From germline, CDR1 is SEHNR and CDR2 FQNEAQ (reference sequence). V lost 5 bases and J lost 7, with 14 bases in between. The CDR3 region is CASSPLLRGGYTF. The DNA of the CDR3 is TGTGCCAGCAGCCCCCTTCTTCGAGGTGGCTACACCTTC. The entire variable domain, with the rest obtained from reference TRBV7-9 and TRBJ1-2, is as follows: DTGVSQNPRHKITKRGQNVTFRCDPISEHNRLYWYRQTLGQGPEFLTYFQNEAQLEKSRLLSDRFSAERPKGSFSTLEIQRTEQGDSAMYLCASSPLLRGGYTFGSGTRLTVV.